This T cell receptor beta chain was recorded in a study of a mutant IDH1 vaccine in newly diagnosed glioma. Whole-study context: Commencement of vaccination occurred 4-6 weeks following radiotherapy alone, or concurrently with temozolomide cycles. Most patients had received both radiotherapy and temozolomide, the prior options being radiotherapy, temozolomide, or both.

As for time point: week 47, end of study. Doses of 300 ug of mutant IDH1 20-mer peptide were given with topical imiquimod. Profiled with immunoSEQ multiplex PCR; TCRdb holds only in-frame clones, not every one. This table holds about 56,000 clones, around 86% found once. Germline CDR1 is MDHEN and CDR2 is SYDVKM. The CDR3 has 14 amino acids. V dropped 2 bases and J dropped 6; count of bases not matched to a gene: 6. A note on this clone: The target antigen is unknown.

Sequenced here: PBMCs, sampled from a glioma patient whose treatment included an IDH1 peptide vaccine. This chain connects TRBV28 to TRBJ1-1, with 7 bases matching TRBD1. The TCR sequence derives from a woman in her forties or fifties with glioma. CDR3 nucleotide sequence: TGTGCCAGCAGTTTAACAGGGGCCCCACCTGAAGCTTTCTTT. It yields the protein CASSLTGAPPEAFF.